Many counts were recorded for the clone carrying this T cell receptor beta chain. Antigen: not known. The CDR3 sequence is 18 residues long. The V gene end was trimmed by 4 bases and the J gene end by 1 base; junction bases not matched to a gene: 10. Germline-derived CDR1 and CDR2 are SGHRS and YFSETQ. As processed by the authors: A classifier of distant metastasis in papillary thyroid cancer was built from CDR3 differences (across clinicopathological groups). With MiXCR, TCRdb reprocessed the PCR reads. In this record, the V and J calls reflect TCRdb's handling and not the investigators' own analysis. The sample consists of 40,000 to 50,000 clones, around 4% of them appearing once. These data belong to a study of metastatic and nonmetastatic thyroid tumors. Study details: Malignant thyroid and benign thyroid patients provided blood and tumor or nodule tissue whose repertoires were compared.

Treatment of any kind had been given to no patient before thyroid surgery. General study findings and limits: Benign nodules were reported to have significantly lower TCR beta diversity than malignant thyroid tumors, in blood and tumor.

What was sequenced was blood. The TCR sequence derives from a female donor with papillary thyroid cancer or a benign thyroid nodule (not recorded which). Some clones in this sample may be carry-over from other donors' samples. J is TRBJ2-7 and V is TRBV5-1, with 14 bases aligning to TRBD2. CDR3 coding DNA: TGCGCCAGCAGCCCCGGGACTAGCGGGAGAGGGAGGTCCTACGAGCAGTACTTC. Its translation: CASSPGTSGRGRSYEQYF.